This T cell receptor beta chain was identified in a study of shared clonotypes between healthy human individuals. Some clones are missing from TCRdb's copy, which holds only in-frame ones; the method was immunoSEQ multiplex PCR. Of roughly 2.5 million clones in the sample, roughly 92% were seen once. Unmatched junction bases numbered 4, after V lost 3 bases and J lost 6 bases. Germline V gene lookup returns CDR1 SGHTA and CDR2 FQGNSA. The length of the CDR3 is 13 residues. The origin of this receptor is a man aged 18-30 years in good health. This chain connects TRBV7-2 to TRBJ1-1, with TRBD1 identical over 7 bases. The sample comprised naive CD4+ T cells sorted from blood. Indicated subset: CD45RA+ positively selected. The DNA for the CDR3 is TGTGCCAGCAGCTTCGACAGGGACTCTGAAGCTTTCTTT. Its translation is CASSFDRDSEAFF.